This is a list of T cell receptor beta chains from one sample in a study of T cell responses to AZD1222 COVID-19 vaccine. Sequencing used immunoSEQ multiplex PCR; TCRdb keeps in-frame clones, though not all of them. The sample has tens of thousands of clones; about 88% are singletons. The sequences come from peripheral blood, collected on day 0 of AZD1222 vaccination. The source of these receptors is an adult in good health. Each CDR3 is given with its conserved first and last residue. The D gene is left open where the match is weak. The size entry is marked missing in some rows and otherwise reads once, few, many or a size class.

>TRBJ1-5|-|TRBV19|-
TGTGCCAGTAAGGCGGAGGGCAATCAGCCCCAGCATTTT
CASKAEGNQPQHF
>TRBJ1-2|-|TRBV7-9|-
TGTGCCAGCAGCTTAGCCCGACGCAGCGATGGCTACACCTTC
CASSLARRSDGYTF
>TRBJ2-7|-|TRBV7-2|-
TGTGCCAGCAGATACGGGTCCCTCGCGGGCTCCTACGAGCAGTACTTC
CASRYGSLAGSYEQYF
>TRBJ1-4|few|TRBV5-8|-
TGTGCCAGCAGCTTGGGGACACATGCAACTAATGAAAAACTGTTTTTT
CASSLGTHATNEKLFF
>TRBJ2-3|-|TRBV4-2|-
TGTGCCAGCAGCCTTTCGACAGGCCGGACAGATACGCAGTATTTT
CASSLSTGRTDTQYF
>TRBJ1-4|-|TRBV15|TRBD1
TGTGCCACCAGCAGAGAAAAGGGACAGGGATGGGAAAAACTGTTTTTT
CATSREKGQGWEKLFF
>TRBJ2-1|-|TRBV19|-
TGTGCCAGTAGTATAGGGATCACCAACAATGAGCAGTTCTTC
CASSIGITNNEQFF
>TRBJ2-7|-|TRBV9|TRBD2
TGTGCCAGCAGCGTGGGACTAGCGAGCTACGAGCAGTACTTC
CASSVGLASYEQYF
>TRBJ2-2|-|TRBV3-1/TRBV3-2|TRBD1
TGTGCCAGCAGCTTACGACAGGGGACCCGGGAGCTGTTTTTT
CASSLRQGTRELFF
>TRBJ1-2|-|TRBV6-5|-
TGTGCCAGCAGTTACTCGCAAGTCTATGGCTACACCTTC
CASSYSQVYGYTF
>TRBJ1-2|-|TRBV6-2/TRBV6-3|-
TGTGCCAGCAGTACACCCCGATGGGGCCCGTTGACTAACTATGGCTACACCTTC
CASSTPRWGPLTNYGYTF
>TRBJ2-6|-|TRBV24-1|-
TGTGCCACCAGTGATAGGGTGGGGGGGGCCAACGTCCTGACTTTC
CATSDRVGGANVLTF
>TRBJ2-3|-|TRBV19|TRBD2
TGTGCCAGTAGTATATACGGGAGGGGAAGCACAGATACGCAGTATTTT
CASSIYGRGSTDTQYF
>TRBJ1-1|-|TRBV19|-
TGTGCCAGTAGACCTGGACCTAACACTGAAGCTTTCTTT
CASRPGPNTEAFF
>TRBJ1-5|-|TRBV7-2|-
TGTGCCAGCAGCTCCGTACATAGCAATCAGCCCCAGCATTTT
CASSSVHSNQPQHF
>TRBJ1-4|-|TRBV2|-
TGTGCCAGCAGTGAATATGGGGTAGTAGGAGAAAAACTGTTTTTT
CASSEYGVVGEKLFF
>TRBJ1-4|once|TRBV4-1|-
TGCGCCAGCAGCCAAGATTGGAACAGCTATGAAAAACTGTTTTTT
CASSQDWNSYEKLFF
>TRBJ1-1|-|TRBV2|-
TGTGCCAGCAGTCCTTACGGAGGGGCCGGGACTGAAGCTTTCTTT
CASSPYGGAGTEAFF
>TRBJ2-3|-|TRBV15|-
TGTGCCACCAGCAGGGACCTACGGACCACAGATACGCAGTATTTT
CATSRDLRTTDTQYF
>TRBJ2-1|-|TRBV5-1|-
TGCGCCAGCAGCTTAAGGCGGGGAGGCGAGATAGGCAATGAGCAGTTCTTC
CASSLRRGGEIGNEQFF
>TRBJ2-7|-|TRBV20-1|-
TGCAGTGCTAGTGATGGGGGCAAGAGCTCCTACGAGCAGTACTTC
CSASDGGKSSYEQYF
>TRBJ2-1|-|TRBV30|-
TGTGCCTGGAGTGTCGGCAGGGGGGTTTACAATGAGCAGTTCTTC
CAWSVGRGVYNEQFF
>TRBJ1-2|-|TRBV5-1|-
TGCGCCAGCAGCTTGGAAGGGAGTCTAGCCTATGGCTACACCTTC
CASSLEGSLAYGYTF
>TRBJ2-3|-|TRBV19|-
TGTGCCAGTAGTATGCAGGTACCAGATACGCAGTATTTT
CASSMQVPDTQYF
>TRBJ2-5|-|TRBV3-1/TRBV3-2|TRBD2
TGTGCCAGCAGCCAAGGACTAGCGGGAGGAGAGACCCAGTACTTC
CASSQGLAGGETQYF
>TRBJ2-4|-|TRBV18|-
TGTGCCAGCTCGTACCGGGACACCAAAAACATTCAGTACTTC
CASSYRDTKNIQYF
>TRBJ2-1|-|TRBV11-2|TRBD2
TGTGCCAGCAGCTCCGGAGGCCGACTAGCGGCCCTCTACAATGAGCAGTTCTTC
CASSSGGRLAALYNEQFF
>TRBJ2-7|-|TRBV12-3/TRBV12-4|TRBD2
TGTGCCAGCAGTTTGGAACTAGCGGTCGAGCAGTACTTC
CASSLELAVEQYF
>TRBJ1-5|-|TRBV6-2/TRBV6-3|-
TGTGCCAGCAGCCCAACTACCAGGGGTAGCCACCAGCCCCAGCATTTT
CASSPTTRGSHQPQHF
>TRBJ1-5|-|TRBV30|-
TGTGCCTTCTCCAAGCCCGGGAGGGCGAACAATCAGCCCCAGCATTTT
CAFSKPGRANNQPQHF
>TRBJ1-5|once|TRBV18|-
TGTGCCAGCTCACCATGGGATTATCAGCCCCAGCATTTT
CASSPWDYQPQHF
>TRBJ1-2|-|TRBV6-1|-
TGTGCCAGCAGTGATTTGATGCGCTACACCTTC
CASSDLMRYTF
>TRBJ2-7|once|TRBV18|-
TGTGCCAGCTCACCAGGGACCGCCTACGAGCAGTACTTC
CASSPGTAYEQYF
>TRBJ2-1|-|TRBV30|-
TGTGCCTGGAGAGAGACAGCGTACAATGAGCAGTTCTTC
CAWRETAYNEQFF
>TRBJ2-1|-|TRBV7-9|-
TGTGCCAGCAGCTCCCCCCGGACGGGGCCCAATGAGCAGTTCTTC
CASSSPRTGPNEQFF
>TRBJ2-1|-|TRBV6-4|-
TGTGCCAGCAGTGACTCCGGTTGGGGGAGTGAGCAGTTCTTC
CASSDSGWGSEQFF
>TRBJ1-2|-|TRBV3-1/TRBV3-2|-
TGTGCCAGCAGCCAAGGGAGGGGGTATGGCTACACCTTC
CASSQGRGYGYTF
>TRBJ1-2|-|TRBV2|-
TGTGCCAGCAGCGGCTCTGCAGGGGCTATGAATGGCTACACCTTC
CASSGSAGAMNGYTF
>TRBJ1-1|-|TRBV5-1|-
TGCGCCAGCAGCCCCAGGGCGGAGAACACTGAAGCTTTCTTT
CASSPRAENTEAFF
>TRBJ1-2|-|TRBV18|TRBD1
TGTGCCAGCTCACGCTGGACAGGAGCCTTGGGCTATGGCTACACCTTC
CASSRWTGALGYGYTF
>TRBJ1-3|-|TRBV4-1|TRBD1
TGCGCCAGCAGCCCCCGGGACAGGGTATCTGGAAACACCATATATTTT
CASSPRDRVSGNTIYF
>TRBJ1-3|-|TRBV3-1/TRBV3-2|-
TGTGCCAGCAGCCAAGGACCGGACTCTGGAAACACCATATATTTT
CASSQGPDSGNTIYF